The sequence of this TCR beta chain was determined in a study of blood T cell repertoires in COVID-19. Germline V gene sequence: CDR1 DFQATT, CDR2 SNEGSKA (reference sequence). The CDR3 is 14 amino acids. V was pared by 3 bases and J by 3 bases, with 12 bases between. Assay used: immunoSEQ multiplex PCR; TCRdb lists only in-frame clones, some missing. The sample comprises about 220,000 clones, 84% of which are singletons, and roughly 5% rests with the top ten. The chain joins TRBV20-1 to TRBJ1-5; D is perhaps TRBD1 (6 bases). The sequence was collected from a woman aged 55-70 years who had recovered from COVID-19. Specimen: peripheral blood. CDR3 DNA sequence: TGCAGTGCTAGTGAGACAGGCCTCAATCAGCCCCAGCATTTT. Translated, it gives CSASETGLNQPQHF.